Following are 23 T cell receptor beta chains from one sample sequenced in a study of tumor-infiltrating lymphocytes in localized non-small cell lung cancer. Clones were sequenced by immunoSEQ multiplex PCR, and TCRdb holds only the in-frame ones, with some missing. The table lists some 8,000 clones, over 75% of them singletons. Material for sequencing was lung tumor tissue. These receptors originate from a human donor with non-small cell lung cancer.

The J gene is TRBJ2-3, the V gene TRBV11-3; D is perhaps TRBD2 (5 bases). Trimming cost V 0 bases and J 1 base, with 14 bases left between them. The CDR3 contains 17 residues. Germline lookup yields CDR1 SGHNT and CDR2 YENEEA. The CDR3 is CASSLDGGGLGTDTQYF. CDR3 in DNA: TGTGCCAGCAGCTTAGATGGCGGCGGGTTGGGCACAGATACGCAGTATTTT. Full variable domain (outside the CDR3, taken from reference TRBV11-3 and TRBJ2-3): EAGVVQSPRYKIIEKKQPVAFWCNPISGHNTLYWYLQNLGQGPELLIRYENEEAVDDSQLPKDRFSAERLKGVDSTLKIQPAELGDSAVYLCASSLDGGGLGTDTQYFGPGTRLTVL.

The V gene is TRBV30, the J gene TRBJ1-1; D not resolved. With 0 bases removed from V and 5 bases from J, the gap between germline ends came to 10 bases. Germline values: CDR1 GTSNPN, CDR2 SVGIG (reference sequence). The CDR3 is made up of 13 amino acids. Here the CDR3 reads CAWSVVQWTEAFF. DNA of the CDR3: TGTGCCTGGAGTGTCGTCCAGTGGACTGAAGCTTTCTTT. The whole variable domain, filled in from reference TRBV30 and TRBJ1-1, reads SQTIHQWPATLVQPVGSPLSLECTVEGTSNPNLYWYRQAAGRGLQLLFYSVGIGQISSEVPQNLSASRPQDRQFILSSKKLLLSDSGFYLCAWSVVQWTEAFFGQGTRLTVV.

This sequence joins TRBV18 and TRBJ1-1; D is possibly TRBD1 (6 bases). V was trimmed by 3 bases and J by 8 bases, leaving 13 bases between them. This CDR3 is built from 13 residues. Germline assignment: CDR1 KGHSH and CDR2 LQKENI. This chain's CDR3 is CASSPGQLEEAFF. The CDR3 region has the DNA TGTGCCAGCTCACCCGGACAGCTCGAGGAAGCTTTCTTT.

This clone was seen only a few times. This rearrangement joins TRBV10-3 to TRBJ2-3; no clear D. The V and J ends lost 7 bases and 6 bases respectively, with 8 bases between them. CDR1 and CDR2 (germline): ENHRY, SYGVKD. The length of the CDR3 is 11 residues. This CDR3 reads CAITERDTQYF. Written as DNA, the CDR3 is TGTGCCATCACCGAGAGGGATACGCAGTATTTT.

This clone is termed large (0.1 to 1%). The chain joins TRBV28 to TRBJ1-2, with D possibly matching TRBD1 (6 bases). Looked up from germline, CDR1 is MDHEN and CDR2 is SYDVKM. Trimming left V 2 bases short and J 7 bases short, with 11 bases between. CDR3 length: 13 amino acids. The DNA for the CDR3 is TGTGCCAGCAGTTTAGCCAGGGGAGGTGGCTACACCTTC. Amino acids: CASSLARGGGYTF.

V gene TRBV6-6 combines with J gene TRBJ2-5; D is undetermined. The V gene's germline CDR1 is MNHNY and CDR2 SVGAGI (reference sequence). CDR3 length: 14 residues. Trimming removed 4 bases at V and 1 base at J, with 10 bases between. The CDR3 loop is CASSSRSIQETQYF. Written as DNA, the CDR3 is TGTGCCAGCAGTTCCAGGTCAATCCAAGAGACCCAGTACTTC.

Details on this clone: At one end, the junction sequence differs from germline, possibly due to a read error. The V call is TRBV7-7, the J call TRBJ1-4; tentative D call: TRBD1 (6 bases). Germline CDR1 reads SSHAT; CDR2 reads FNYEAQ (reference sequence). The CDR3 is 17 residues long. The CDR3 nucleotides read TGTGCTAGCAGCCCACACCGACGAACAGGGACTAATGAAAAACTGTTTTTT. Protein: CASSPHRRTGTNEKLFF.

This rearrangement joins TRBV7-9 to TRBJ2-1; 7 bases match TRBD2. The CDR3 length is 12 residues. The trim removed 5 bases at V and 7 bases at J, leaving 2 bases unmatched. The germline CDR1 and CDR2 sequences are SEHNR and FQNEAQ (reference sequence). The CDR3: CASSPLANEQFF. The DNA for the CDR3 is TGTGCCAGCAGCCCACTAGCGAATGAGCAGTTCTTC.

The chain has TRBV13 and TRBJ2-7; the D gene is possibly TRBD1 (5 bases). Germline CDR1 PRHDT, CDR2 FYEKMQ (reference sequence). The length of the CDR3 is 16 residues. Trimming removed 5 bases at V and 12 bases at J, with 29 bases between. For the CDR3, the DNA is TGTGCCAGCAGCCCGGCTGGGCAGACAGTCCCTACGACCCGGTACTTC. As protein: CASSPAGQTVPTTRYF.

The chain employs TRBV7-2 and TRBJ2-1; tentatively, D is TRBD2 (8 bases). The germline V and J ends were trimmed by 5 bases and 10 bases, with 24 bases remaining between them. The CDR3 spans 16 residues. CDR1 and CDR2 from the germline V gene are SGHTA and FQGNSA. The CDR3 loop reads CASSPLPTSGGGEQFF. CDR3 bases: TGTGCCAGCAGCCCCCTCCCTACTAGCGGAGGGGGCGAGCAGTTCTTC.

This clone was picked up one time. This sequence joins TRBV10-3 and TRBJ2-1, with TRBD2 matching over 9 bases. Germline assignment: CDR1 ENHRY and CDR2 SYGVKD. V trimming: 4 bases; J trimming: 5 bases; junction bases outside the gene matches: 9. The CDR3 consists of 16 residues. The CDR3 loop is CAISAGGGRANNEQFF. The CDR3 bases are TGTGCCATCAGTGCCGGTGGCGGGAGGGCCAACAATGAGCAGTTCTTC.

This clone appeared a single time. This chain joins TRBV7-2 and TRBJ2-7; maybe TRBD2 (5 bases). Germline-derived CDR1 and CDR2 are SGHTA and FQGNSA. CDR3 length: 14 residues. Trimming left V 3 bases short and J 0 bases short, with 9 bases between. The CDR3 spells CASSLGSSSYEQYF. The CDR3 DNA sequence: TGTGCCAGCAGCTTGGGGAGTAGCTCCTACGAGCAGTACTTC.

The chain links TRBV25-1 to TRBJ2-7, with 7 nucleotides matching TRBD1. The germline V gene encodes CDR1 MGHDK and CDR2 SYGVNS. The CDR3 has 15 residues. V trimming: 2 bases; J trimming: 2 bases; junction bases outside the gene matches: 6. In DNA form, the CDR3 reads TGTGCCAGCAGTGAACCAGGGGACAGAGCCTACGAGCAGTACTTC. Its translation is CASSEPGDRAYEQYF.

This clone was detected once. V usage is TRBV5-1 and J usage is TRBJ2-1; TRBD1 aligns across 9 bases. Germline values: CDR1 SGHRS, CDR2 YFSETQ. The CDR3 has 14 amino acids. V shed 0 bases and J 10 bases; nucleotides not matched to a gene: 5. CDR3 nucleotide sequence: TGCGCCAGCAGCTTGGGGACAGGGGTTTGGGAGCAGTTCTTC. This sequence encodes CASSLGTGVWEQFF.

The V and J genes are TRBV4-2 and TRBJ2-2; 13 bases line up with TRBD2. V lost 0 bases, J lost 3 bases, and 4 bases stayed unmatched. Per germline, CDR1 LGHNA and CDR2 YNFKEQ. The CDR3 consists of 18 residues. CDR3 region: CASSQETSGRVDTGELFF. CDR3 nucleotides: TGTGCCAGCAGCCAAGAAACTAGCGGGAGGGTTGACACCGGGGAGCTGTTTTTT.

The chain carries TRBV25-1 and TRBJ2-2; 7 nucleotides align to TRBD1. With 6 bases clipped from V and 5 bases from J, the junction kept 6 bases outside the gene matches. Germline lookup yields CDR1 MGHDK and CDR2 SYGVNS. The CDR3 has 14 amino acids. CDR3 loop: CASRLTGVTGELFF. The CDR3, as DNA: TGTGCCAGCAGACTAACAGGGGTAACCGGGGAGCTGTTTTTT.

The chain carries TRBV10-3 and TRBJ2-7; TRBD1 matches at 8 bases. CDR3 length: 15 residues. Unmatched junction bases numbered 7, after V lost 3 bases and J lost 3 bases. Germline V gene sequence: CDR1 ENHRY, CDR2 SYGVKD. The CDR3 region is CAISDTGTGLYEQYF. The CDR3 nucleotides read TGTGCCATCAGTGACACCGGGACAGGTCTCTACGAGCAGTACTTC.

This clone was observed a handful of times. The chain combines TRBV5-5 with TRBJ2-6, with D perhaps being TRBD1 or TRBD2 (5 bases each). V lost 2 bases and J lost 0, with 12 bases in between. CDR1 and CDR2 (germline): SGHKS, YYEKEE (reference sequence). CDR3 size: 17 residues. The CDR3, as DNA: TGTGCCAGCAGCTTTCGGGACGGGTCCTCTGGGGCCAACGTCCTGACTTTC. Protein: CASSFRDGSSGANVLTF.

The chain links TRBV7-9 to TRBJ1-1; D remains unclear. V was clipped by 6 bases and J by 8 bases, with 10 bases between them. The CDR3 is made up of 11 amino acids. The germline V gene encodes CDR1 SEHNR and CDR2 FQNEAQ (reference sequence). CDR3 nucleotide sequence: TGTGCCAGCAGGCTTACGTTAGAAGCTTTCTTT. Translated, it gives CASRLTLEAFF.

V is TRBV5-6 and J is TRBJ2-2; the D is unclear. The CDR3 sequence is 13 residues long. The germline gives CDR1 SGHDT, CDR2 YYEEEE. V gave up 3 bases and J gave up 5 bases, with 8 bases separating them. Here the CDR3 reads CASSSLETGELFF. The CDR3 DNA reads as TGTGCCAGCAGCTCCCTCGAGACCGGGGAGCTGTTTTTT.

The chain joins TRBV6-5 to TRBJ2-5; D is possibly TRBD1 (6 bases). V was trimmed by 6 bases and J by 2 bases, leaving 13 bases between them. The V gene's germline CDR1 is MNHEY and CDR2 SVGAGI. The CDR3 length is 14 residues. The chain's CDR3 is CASRGIGGQETQYF. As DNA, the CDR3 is TGTGCCAGCAGAGGGATAGGGGGACAAGAGACCCAGTACTTC.

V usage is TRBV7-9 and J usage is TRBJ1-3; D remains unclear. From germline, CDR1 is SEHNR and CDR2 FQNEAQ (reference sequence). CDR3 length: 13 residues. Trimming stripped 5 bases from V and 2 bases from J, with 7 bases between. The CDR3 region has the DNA TGTGCCAGCAGCCAAGACACTGGAAACACCATATATTTT. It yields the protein CASSQDTGNTIYF.

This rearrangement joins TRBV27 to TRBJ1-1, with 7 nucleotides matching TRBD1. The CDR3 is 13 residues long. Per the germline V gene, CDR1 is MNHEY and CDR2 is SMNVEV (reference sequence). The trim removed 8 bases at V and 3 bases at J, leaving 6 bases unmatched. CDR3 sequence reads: CASETGWDTEAFF. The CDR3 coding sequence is TGTGCCAGCGAGACAGGGTGGGACACTGAAGCTTTCTTT.